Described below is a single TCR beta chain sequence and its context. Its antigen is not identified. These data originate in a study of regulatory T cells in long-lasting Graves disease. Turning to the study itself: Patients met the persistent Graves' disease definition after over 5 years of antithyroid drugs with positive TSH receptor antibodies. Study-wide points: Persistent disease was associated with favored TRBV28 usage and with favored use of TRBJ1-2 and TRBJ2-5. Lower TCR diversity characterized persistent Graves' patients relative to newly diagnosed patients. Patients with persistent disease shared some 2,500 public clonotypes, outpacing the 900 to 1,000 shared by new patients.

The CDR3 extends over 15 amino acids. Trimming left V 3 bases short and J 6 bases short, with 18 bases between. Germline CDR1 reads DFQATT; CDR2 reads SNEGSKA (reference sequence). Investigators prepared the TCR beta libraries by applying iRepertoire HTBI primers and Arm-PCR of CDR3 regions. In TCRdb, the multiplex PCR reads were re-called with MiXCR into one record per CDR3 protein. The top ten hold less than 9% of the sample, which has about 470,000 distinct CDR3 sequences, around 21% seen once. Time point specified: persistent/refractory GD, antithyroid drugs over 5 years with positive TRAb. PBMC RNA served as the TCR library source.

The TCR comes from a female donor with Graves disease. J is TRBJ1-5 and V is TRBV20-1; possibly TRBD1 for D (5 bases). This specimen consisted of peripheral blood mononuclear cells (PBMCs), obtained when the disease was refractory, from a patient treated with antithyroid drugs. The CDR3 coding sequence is TGCAGTGCTAGCTGGTTCGGGCAGGGTATTCAGCCCCAGCATTTT. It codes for CSASWFGQGIQPQHF.